These T cell receptor beta chains were read from a single sample in a study of TIL therapy for anti-PD-1-resistant metastatic lung cancer. The assay was immunoSEQ multiplex PCR, and TCRdb's table has in-frame clones only and misses some. The sample carries about 19,000 clones, about 79% recorded once. The sample here was blood, taken at baseline. The receptors originated from a person aged 25-80 years with non-small cell lung cancer. The CDR3 runs from the conserved cysteine through the conserved F or W. A D gene is named only where the DNA matches it firmly. The size entry is marked missing in some rows and otherwise reads once, few, many or a size class.

v_gene	j_gene	abundance	d_gene	len	CDR3aa	CDR3nt
TRBV10-3	TRBJ1-1	.	TRBD1	14	CAISEDRGGTEAFF	TGTGCCATCAGCGAAGACAGGGGGGGCACTGAAGCTTTCTTT
TRBV4-1	TRBJ2-7	.	.	15	CASSQVLAGTYEQYF	TGCGCCAGCAGCCAAGTCTTGGCGGGAACCTACGAGCAGTACTTC
TRBV10-1	TRBJ2-5	.	.	13	CASSFGAGETQYF	TGCGCCAGCAGTTTTGGGGCGGGAGAGACCCAGTACTTC
TRBV27	TRBJ1-2	few	.	15	CASSLSIGALNGYTF	TGTGCCAGCAGTTTATCGATAGGAGCCCTTAATGGCTACACCTTC
TRBV18	TRBJ2-7	.	TRBD2	16	CASSPPGAGGFYEQYF	TGTGCCAGCTCACCACCTGGAGCGGGAGGGTTCTACGAGCAGTACTTC
TRBV28	TRBJ1-2	.	TRBD1	15	CASSLPGQVNYGYTF	TGTGCCAGCAGCCTCCCGGGACAGGTGAATTATGGCTACACCTTC
TRBV28	TRBJ1-6	few	TRBD1	15	CASRRDQGEGSPLHF	TGTGCCAGCAGGCGGGATCAGGGGGAGGGTTCACCCCTCCACTTT
TRBV9	TRBJ1-2	.	.	11	CASSARGGYTF	TGTGCCAGCAGCGCAAGAGGTGGCTACACCTTC
TRBV9	TRBJ2-3	.	.	13	CASSVIAADTQYF	TGTGCCAGCAGCGTAATCGCCGCAGATACGCAGTATTTT
TRBV30	TRBJ2-1	.	.	17	CAGASSMQRATYNEQFF	TGTGCCGGGGCAAGCAGCATGCAGCGGGCGACCTACAATGAGCAGTTCTTC
TRBV5-1	TRBJ2-7	.	TRBD1	19	CASSLAGQGTLIGQGEQYF	TGCGCCAGCAGCTTGGCCGGACAGGGGACTCTGATAGGCCAAGGCGAGCAGTACTTC
TRBV19	TRBJ2-7	once	TRBD1	13	CASKLGQFSEQYF	TGTGCCAGTAAGTTGGGACAGTTTTCCGAGCAGTACTTC
TRBV19	TRBJ2-4	.	.	17	CASSRTRGGAWRNIQYF	TGTGCCAGTAGTAGGACCCGTGGCGGGGCCTGGAGAAACATTCAGTACTTC
TRBV7-8	TRBJ2-7	few	TRBD1	15	CASSPPRQGADEQYF	TGTGCCAGCAGCCCCCCTCGACAGGGGGCTGACGAGCAGTACTTC
TRBV10-1	TRBJ2-4	.	.	14	CASSESVRGNIQYF	TGCGCCAGCAGTGAGTCCGTGCGGGGAAACATTCAGTACTTC
TRBV5-6	TRBJ2-7	.	.	15	CASSREQLPAYEQYF	TGTGCCAGCAGCCGGGAGCAGTTACCGGCCTACGAGCAGTACTTC
TRBV11-1	TRBJ1-3	.	.	13	CASSLNSGNTIYF	TGTGCCAGCAGCTTAAACTCTGGAAACACCATATATTTT
TRBV7-8	TRBJ1-4	.	.	15	CASSLVVGPNEKLFF	TGTGCCAGCAGCTTAGTGGTTGGGCCGAATGAAAAACTGTTTTTT
TRBV25-1	TRBJ2-7	.	.	15	CASSDSGRGTYEQYF	TGTGCCAGCAGTGACTCGGGCAGGGGAACCTACGAGCAGTACTTC
TRBV4-3	TRBJ1-1	.	.	15	CASSQGAGRNTEAFF	TGCGCCAGCAGCCAAGGGGCAGGGAGGAACACTGAAGCTTTCTTT
TRBV2	TRBJ1-2	.	.	13	CASRGDYNYGYTF	TGTGCCAGCAGGGGGGACTACAACTATGGCTACACCTTC
TRBV5-1	TRBJ2-1	.	.	14	CASSLGDTYNEQFF	TGCGCCAGCAGCTTGGGGGATACTTACAATGAGCAGTTCTTC
TRBV2	TRBJ1-2	.	.	13	CASSEAREGGYTF	TGTGCCAGCAGTGAAGCCCGGGAAGGAGGCTACACCTTC
TRBV7-6	TRBJ1-1	few	.	15	CASRGLGAMNTEAFF	TGTGCCAGCAGGGGTTTGGGGGCGATGAACACTGAAGCTTTCTTT
TRBV29-1	TRBJ2-3	.	.	13	CSVVFDSTDTQYF	TGCAGCGTTGTCTTCGACAGCACAGATACGCAGTATTTT
TRBV30	TRBJ2-5	.	.	14	CAWSVTVVQETQYF	TGTGCCTGGAGTGTCACTGTCGTCCAAGAGACCCAGTACTTC
TRBV11-3	TRBJ2-3	.	.	14	CASSWGRAGNTQYF	TGTGCCAGCAGCTGGGGGAGAGCTGGGAATACGCAGTATTTT
TRBV7-6	TRBJ2-2	.	TRBD2	16	CASSSLAGGVAGELFF	TGTGCCAGCAGCTCATTAGCGGGGGGAGTAGCCGGGGAGCTGTTTTTT
TRBV6-6	TRBJ2-2	.	TRBD2	16	CASRPLAGGDTGELFF	TGTGCCAGCAGGCCACTAGCGGGGGGTGACACCGGGGAGCTGTTTTTT
TRBV7-2	TRBJ2-2	.	.	13	CASSFFSAGELFF	TGTGCCAGCAGCTTTTTTTCGGCCGGGGAGCTGTTTTTT
TRBV18	TRBJ2-1	.	.	14	CASSPRYGEDEQFF	TGTGCCAGCTCACCTAGGTACGGGGAGGATGAGCAGTTCTTC
TRBV10-3	TRBJ2-7	.	.	15	CAISKQPPGPREQYF	TGTGCCATCAGTAAGCAACCCCCGGGACCTCGGGAGCAGTACTTC